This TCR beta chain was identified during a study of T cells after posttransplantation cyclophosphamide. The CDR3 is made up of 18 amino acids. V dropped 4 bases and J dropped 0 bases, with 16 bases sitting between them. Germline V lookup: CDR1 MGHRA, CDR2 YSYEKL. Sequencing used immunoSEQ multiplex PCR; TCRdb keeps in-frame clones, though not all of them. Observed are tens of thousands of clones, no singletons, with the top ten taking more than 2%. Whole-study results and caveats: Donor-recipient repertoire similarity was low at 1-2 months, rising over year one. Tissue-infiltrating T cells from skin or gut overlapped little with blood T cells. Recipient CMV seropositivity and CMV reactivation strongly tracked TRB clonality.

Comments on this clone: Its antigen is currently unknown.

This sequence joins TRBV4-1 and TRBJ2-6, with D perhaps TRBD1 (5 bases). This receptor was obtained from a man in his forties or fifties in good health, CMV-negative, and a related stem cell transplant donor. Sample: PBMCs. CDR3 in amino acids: CASSPQGNRPSGANVLTF. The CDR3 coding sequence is TGCGCCAGCAGCCCGCAGGGAAACCGACCCTCTGGGGCCAACGTCCTGACTTTC.